Here is one TCR beta chain with its context. The clone's antigen remains unknown. Trimming takes 2 bases from V and 6 bases from J, and the germline ends sit 16 bases apart. From cysteine to phenylalanine, the CDR3 is 15 amino acids long. Kept here is only the CDR3 DNA, which spans 45 bases and is read in frame from base 1. For CDR1 and CDR2, the germline V gene lists KGHSH and LQKENI. Library preparation was by the immunoSEQ multiplex PCR assay. For the multiplex PCR, a mixture combining 60 forward primers for TCR Vbeta segments and 13 reverse primers for TCR Jbeta segments was used. Amplification of the CDR3 region of rearranged TCR beta genes was performed with a multiplex PCR assay on genomic DNA. On the Illumina HiSeq System, the amplified TCR beta libraries were sequenced as 87-base-pair reads. In the paper's pipeline: A later analysis counted about 80 million unique TCR beta chains across the 650 to 700 repertoires, and some 12 million of these chains were shared by at least two donors. Raw reads were error-corrected and collapsed into unique sequences with a nearest-neighbor algorithm that merged closely related sequences to remove PCR and sequencing errors. To assign V, D and J gene segments, CDR3 sequences were aligned to IMGT reference sequences. For a sequence to be retained, at least a six-nucleotide match to both a V gene segment and a J gene segment was required. Rearrangements were called productive when the CDR3 lacked stop codons and stayed in frame with V and J; all others were non-productive. CDR3 was defined by IMGT convention, running from the second conserved V-encoded cysteine to the conserved J-encoded phenylalanine. The earlier analysis of some 600 of the donors excluded sequences that lacked an unambiguous match to a single V gene segment. An earlier analysis of several hundred of the donors called V segments functional above 56.7% productive rearrangements and segregating when the between-donor standard deviation exceeded 5%. To diagnose cytomegalovirus status from the catalog of TCR beta chain sequences, a statistical classification framework was built. V and J gene assignment, in a later analysis, came from comparing TCR nucleotide sequences with IMGT/GENE-DB human TR gene sequences. The TCRdist pipeline was used in a later analysis to assign CDR3 sequences and most-parsimonious VDJ recombination scenarios. In a later analysis, every TCR beta chain was defined by the combination of its CDR3 amino acid sequence and its V-gene family, and reads without a unique V-gene family were dropped. To address suspected cross-contamination and a sequencing artifact, a later analysis removed approximately 600 highly shared, low-generation-probability nucleotide sequences. A later analysis calculated a clonal expansion index for each public chain from normalized within-repertoire ranks of inferred template counts. A later analysis computed generation probabilities with a VDJ recombination model fitted to out-of-frame rearrangements, and checked the results against IGoR. In a later analysis, hypergeometric tests were used to score TCR-TCR, TCR-HLA and TCR-CMV co-occurrence, with a repertoire-size bias correction applied to TCR pairs. To estimate false discovery rates, a later analysis permuted the HLA or CMV assignments 20 times. In a later analysis, co-occurring TCRs were grouped using DBSCAN, and TCRdist sequence similarity was added for clustering within HLA-allele-positive subsets. Repertoires with fewer than 30,000 or more than 120,000 public chains, plus five repertoires with anomalous nucleotide sharing, were excluded from co-occurrence clustering. TCRdb retrieved this table from immuneACCESS and kept in-frame rearrangements only. Not all clones are present; in checked studies, unresolved V genes account for under half, and no reason is known for the remainder. The V and J calls and clone size were taken over from that table, and D and trimming were inferred from the DNA. This sample's table contains 60,000 to 100,000 clones. The ten largest clones add up to about 4.2% of the sample.

The cohort comprised some 680 healthy bone marrow donors. At the time of sampling, every cohort member was nominally healthy, though immune exposures that went unrecorded were likely present. The donor was CMV seronegative and was included in the group of a few hundred seronegative cohort members. A peripheral blood sample was provided by each donor, and peripheral blood mononuclear cells were used for TCR beta sequencing. Genomic DNA extraction from the blood cell samples was performed with the Qiagen DNeasy Blood Extraction Kit. This sample is part of a study of cytomegalovirus exposure and HLA in healthy donors (dated by TCRdb to 2016 to 2017). In the study overall: An earlier analysis of several hundred of the donors reported 250 to 350 Gb of sequence data and around 110 million unique TCR beta sequences from approximately 180 million T cells. Donor age, sex, ethnicity and CMV serostatus were collected together with the repertoire data. Approximately 300 gigabases of sequencing data and about 92 million unique TCR sequences made up an early release that covered approximately 650 HLA-typed donors. Roughly 5 DR-DQ haplotypes were handled as single units for association and clustering because linkage in the cohort was strong. HLA typing covered class I and class II loci at four-digit resolution. The study was designed to test whether signatures of past pathogen exposure could be identified by cataloging public T cell receptors. Of the 300 to 500 genotyped donors, less than 85% were placed in the genetic ancestry cluster associated with self-reported Caucasian donors. To predict cytomegalovirus infection status, the study brought together high-throughput TCR immunosequencing, statistical association of individual TCRs with disease status, and machine learning. Every repertoire in the discovery cohort had been generated on one and the same sequencing platform. A later analysis re-analyzed previously published TCR beta repertoires from 650 to 800 donors and added high-resolution HLA genotyping to study TCR occurrence patterns. In addition to the first cohort of around 670 subjects, a separate validation cohort of approximately 120 different subjects was used. A later genetic analysis used genome-wide SNP genotypes for about 60% of the roughly 700 donors, treating that subset as a discovery cohort. The number of typed donors differed by locus: about 629-640 for A, B, C, DRB1 and DQB1; 500 to 550 for DQA1; some 610 for DPA1; and approximately 450 for DPB1. In the later analysis, no new phenotypic data were used to find candidate immune exposures; instead, reliance was placed on TCR beta sequences and their occurrence across donors. To decide whether each TCR beta V gene segment behaved as functional or pseudogenic, an earlier analysis of approximately 600 of the donors relied on high-throughput TCR beta sequencing. Using immunosequencing, the study profiled T cell repertoires from 500 to 800 subjects and related those repertoires to cytomegalovirus serostatus. Among approximately 370 genotyped donors of the cohort, an average of roughly 230,000 unique TCR beta nucleotide sequences was sequenced per donor, of which about 19% were non-productive.

Overall study outcomes, separate from this receptor: A further reported finding was that TCR beta sequences accurately predicted the HLA-A and HLA-B alleles for most subjects in the first cohort. Some IMGT-functional V segments, including TRBV6-2 and TRBV6-3, could not be distinguished by the 87-base-pair reads and were therefore excluded. In an earlier analysis of fewer than 700 of the donors, most TCR beta V segments appeared in productive rearrangements about 87% or about 30% of the time, broadly matching IMGT annotations. The study gave a list of 150 to 200 TCR beta chains associated with cytomegalovirus. Immune exposure information for the cohort was limited to CMV serostatus. A later analysis found that most CMV-associated TCR beta chains appeared HLA-restricted, with HLA associations seemingly driven largely by CMV exposure. According to the authors, the approach could potentially be generalized to other disease states and immunological phenotypes. V-gene and J-gene trimming of TCR beta chains was associated with a missense DCLRE1C variant in a later genetic analysis, and the association was replicated in an independent cohort. In vitro tests confirmed that a few of the cytomegalovirus-associated TCR beta chains recognize cytomegalovirus antigens. Linkage disequilibrium might explain the correlated functional status among segregating V segments, but an unknown experimental factor could not be excluded. The earlier analysis of 587 of the donors excluded roughly 16 rarely observed V segments, including chromosome 9 orphons, because counts were too low. According to a later analysis, TCR association rates differed among HLA loci, with DRB1 alleles showing the most associated TCRs and HLA-C alleles showing the fewest. The sequencing pipeline was judged likely to have produced a cluster of highly shared sequence variants as a technical artifact. Strong co-occurrence of HLA alleles, especially DR and DQ, made assigning TCR associations to individual alleles difficult. According to a later genetic analysis, donors in an Asian-associated ancestry cluster had fewer N-insertions in productive TCRs than the approximately 670-donor mean. A later analysis found that HLA-associated TCR beta chains were more clonally expanded and had lower generation probabilities than equally common non-associated chains. Because HLA typing was unavailable for some donors at each locus, only the typed subset was used in association tests. The presence/absence analyses assumed that sequencing depth was roughly uniform across donors, and that assumption may not be true. While some public TCRs were present in many individuals, most TCR sequences turned up only very rarely across donors. Cytomegalovirus status was reported to be diagnosed by the classifier with high specificity and sensitivity in both the original and validation cohorts. According to a later analysis, parvovirus B19, influenza, CMV and Epstein-Barr virus appeared linked to several top co-occurrence clusters. In a later analysis, some 17,000 TCR beta sequences were associated with specific HLA alleles at a false discovery rate of 0.05. Only TCR beta chains were sequenced in this cohort, and the absence of alpha or paired-chain data limited detectable features.

Recombination connected TRBV18 to TRBJ1-2; the D gene identity is not certain. This clonotype originated in a man aged 25 to 40 in good health and CMV-seronegative. Sequencing was carried out using PBMCs. The CDR3 region has the sequence CASSPSKGVVNGYTF. The DNA sequence follows: TGTGCCAGCTCACCATCGAAGGGAGTGGTTAATGGCTACACCTTC.